Each of the 9 T cell receptor beta chains below was sequenced from the same sample in a study of T-cell reconstitution after alpha-beta-depleted transplantation in children. A library of TCRbeta sequences, prepared with unique molecular identifiers, was generated. MiXCR was run by TCRdb on the PCR reads, yielding one entry per CDR3 protein. The table shows about 690,000 distinct CDR3 sequences, with 16% occurring only once. Sequencing used PBMCs from the stem cell graft donor, obtained from the stem cell graft. The source of these receptors is a human donor who donated a stem cell graft to a child with acute myeloid leukemia.

This clonotype was seen a handful of times. The chain joins TRBV24-1 to TRBJ2-2; tentatively, D is TRBD1 (5 bases). The CDR3 runs to 15 residues. V lost 3 bases and J 7 bases, leaving 14 bases between the germline ends. Germline V gives CDR1 KGHDR, CDR2 SFDVKD. The CDR3 DNA reads as TGTGCCACCAGTGATCCCTGGTCAGGGCTCGGGGAGCTGTTTTTT. It translates to CATSDPWSGLGELFF.

CDR3 protein: CASSQDHDSTDTQYF. The DNA for the CDR3 is TGCGCCAGCAGCCAAGATCATGACAGCACAGATACGCAGTATTTT. This chain links TRBV4-3 with TRBJ2-3, with no clear D. The CDR3 spans 15 residues. Germline loops: CDR1 LGHNA, CDR2 YSLEER. Trimming removed 0 bases at V and 0 bases at J, with 7 bases between.

This clonotype was found many times. The V call is TRBV29-1, the J call TRBJ2-7, with D perhaps TRBD1 (5 bases). This CDR3 is 13 amino acids long. Trimming left V 4 bases short and J 2 bases short, with 12 bases between. Germline V gene lookup returns CDR1 SQVTM and CDR2 ANQGSEA. The CDR3 nucleotides are TGCAGCGTTGCCTTCTTAGGGGCCTACGAGCAGTACTTC. It encodes CSVAFLGAYEQYF.

This clonotype was detected many times. This chain links TRBV7-2 with TRBJ2-1; TRBD1 matches at 7 bases. The CDR3 runs to 17 residues. V lost 0 bases to trimming and J lost 2 bases; unmatched junction nucleotides: 7. Germline V CDR1 and CDR2: SGHTA, FQGNSA. The CDR3 reads CASSLAFRTGTYNEQFF. The CDR3 DNA is TGTGCCAGCAGCTTAGCTTTTAGGACAGGAACCTACAATGAGCAGTTCTTC.

At least ten counts were recorded for this clonotype. The rearrangement joins TRBV7-2 to TRBJ2-7, with no clear D. Trimming removed 5 bases at V and 3 bases at J, with 11 bases between. The CDR3 is 13 amino acids. Per the germline V gene, CDR1 is SGHTA and CDR2 is FQGNSA. The CDR3 DNA reads TGTGCCAGCAGCCCTGCCCGAGACTACGAGCAGTACTTC. Its translation: CASSPARDYEQYF.

This clonotype has only a few counts. This chain links TRBV29-1 with TRBJ1-1; D unclear. This CDR3 region has 12 residues. V dropped 8 bases and J dropped 1 base, with 11 bases sitting between them. Germline V gene lookup returns CDR1 SQVTM and CDR2 ANQGSEA. The CDR3 loop is CSTLGRNTEAFF. DNA of the CDR3: TGCAGCACTCTCGGGCGGAACACTGAAGCTTTCTTT.

Remarks on this clonotype: A clone one base away is much larger, so this may be a read error. CDR3 nucleotide sequence: TGCAGCGCCAACAGGGGGCCGACAGATACGCAGTATTTT. Encoded protein: CSANRGPTDTQYF. The rearrangement joins TRBV29-1 to TRBJ2-3; the match to TRBD1 covers 9 bases. The CDR3 has 13 amino acids. Germline V gene lookup returns CDR1 SQVTM and CDR2 ANQGSEA. Trimming removed 7 bases from V and 3 bases from J; junction bases left unmatched: 5.

This clonotype was seen at least ten times. The chain joins TRBV15 to TRBJ2-2; TRBD1 is a possible D gene (6 bases). CDR3 length equals 14 residues. Germline CDR1 reads LNHNV; CDR2 reads YYDKDF (reference sequence). Trimming left V 4 bases short and J 7 bases short, with 13 bases between. The chain's CDR3 is CATSKPGEIGELFF. CDR3 sequence (DNA): TGTGCCACCAGCAAACCAGGGGAAATCGGGGAGCTGTTTTTT.

This chain joins TRBV5-1 and TRBJ2-4; D is perhaps TRBD1 or TRBD2 (6 bases each). The CDR3 is made up of 14 amino acids. The V gene lost 4 bases and the J gene lost 3 bases, with 11 bases spanning the gap. From germline, CDR1 is SGHRS and CDR2 YFSETQ. The chain's CDR3 is CASSRGADKNIQYF. CDR3 nucleotides: TGCGCCAGCAGCAGGGGGGCCGACAAAAACATTCAGTACTTC.